This T cell receptor beta chain comes out of a study of blood T cells in healthy people across ages. Germline V gene lookup returns CDR1 SEHNR and CDR2 FQNEAQ (reference sequence). The V end lost 3 bases, the J end lost 2 bases, and 11 bases lay between the germline ends. This CDR3 region has 14 residues. Using a J-beta primer mix together with a sample-barcoded 5' primer, a second PCR was run for roughly 6 to 12 cycles. Every cDNA was tagged by a template-switch adaptor with 12 random nucleotides. TCRdb itself ran the 5' RACE reads through MiXCR, one entry per CDR3 protein. The data show around 1.5 million distinct CDR3 sequences, with about 43% seen just once and approximately 7.9% held by the top ten.

Specimen: blood. The source is a woman aged 18-29 years in good health. The chain couples TRBV7-9 to TRBJ2-7; D is possibly TRBD1 or TRBD2 (5 bases each). The CDR3 bases are TGTGCCAGCAGCTTTGTTGGGACCCCCTACGAGCAGTACTTC. Its translation is CASSFVGTPYEQYF.